The T cell receptor (beta chain) described here comes from a study of shared clonotypes between healthy human individuals. Study details: The people who gave samples were a couple of women and a few men aged 18 to 49. Each donor's CD4 naive and CD4 memory cells filled three plates apiece, CD8 naive two, and CD8 memory one. Regarding the study as a whole: Against clonotypes common to all four donors, non-shared ones had lower generation probabilities. Enrolling few donors narrowed the genetic and exposure-history diversity that was represented.

Terminally differentiated effector memory CD45RA+ cells were excluded by CCR7 positive selection of CD45RO-negative cells. Notes on this clone: The antigen is not known.

Assay: immunoSEQ multiplex PCR; the TCRdb copy retains only in-frame clones and omits some. The profile shows about 680,000 clones, about 92% of them singletons. The CDR3 contains 15 residues. The ends lost 4 bases at V and 1 base at J; junction bases unmatched: 6. CDR1 is MGHRA and CDR2 is YSYEKL in the germline V gene. Sequenced: naive CD8+ T cells sorted from blood. The chain joins TRBV4-1 to TRBJ2-5, with 7 bases aligning to TRBD1. The receptor was isolated from a man in his thirties or forties in good health. CDR3 amino acids: CASSLSRDSQETQYF. CDR3 DNA sequence: TGCGCCAGCAGCCTCTCCCGGGACAGCCAAGAGACCCAGTACTTC.